The 23 T cell receptor beta chains reported below all come from one sample, sequenced in a study of blood T cell repertoires in COVID-19. Generated by immunoSEQ multiplex PCR, the TCRdb table keeps only in-frame clones and is missing some. Counted here are 250,000 to 300,000 clones, around 80% occurring once; the ten biggest clones make up about 5%. What was sequenced was PBMCs or T cells enriched from blood (not recorded which). These receptors all come from a man between 35 and 55 years old who had been exposed to COVID-19.

CDR3 residues: CASRMGVGELFF. CDR3 bases: TGCGCCAGCAGGATGGGAGTCGGGGAGCTGTTTTTT. The chain carries TRBV5-1 and TRBJ2-2; D is possibly TRBD2 (5 bases). The V gene lost 5 bases and the J gene lost 7 bases, with 9 bases spanning the gap. CDR3 length equals 12 residues. Germline CDR1 SGHRS, CDR2 YFSETQ. Filled out from reference TRBV5-1 and TRBJ2-2, the complete variable domain reads KAGVTQTPRYLIKTRGQQVTLSCSPISGHRSVSWYQQTPGQGLQFLFEYFSETQRNKGNFPGRFSGRQFSNSRSEMNVSTLELGDSALYLCASRMGVGELFFGEGSRLTVL.

V and J are TRBV7-9 and TRBJ2-6; weak D call: TRBD2 (7 bases). The CDR3 has 18 residues. Germline CDR1 SEHNR, CDR2 FQNEAQ (reference sequence). The V gene lost 5 bases and the J gene lost 1 base, with 18 bases spanning the gap. CDR3 sequence reads: CASSDSRGGQSGANVLTF. In DNA form, the CDR3 reads TGTGCCAGCAGCGATTCGAGGGGGGGCCAATCTGGGGCCAACGTCCTGACTTTC.

V gene TRBV5-4 combines with J gene TRBJ2-2, with TRBD2 matching 9 bases. This CDR3 has 15 residues. V lost 2 bases, J lost 5 bases, and 4 bases stayed unmatched. Per germline, CDR1 SGHNT and CDR2 YYREEE (reference sequence). The CDR3 is CASSLLTSGTGELFF. The CDR3, as DNA: TGTGCCAGCAGCTTACTCACTAGCGGGACCGGGGAGCTGTTTTTT.

The chain joins TRBV19 to TRBJ2-2, with 8 bases matching TRBD2. After removal of 5 bases from V and 0 bases from J, the junction contained 11 bases not matched to a gene. The germline V gene encodes CDR1 LNHDA and CDR2 SQIVND (reference sequence). CDR3 size: 18 residues. The CDR3 region is CASSLRTSRIANTGELFF. The CDR3 region has the DNA TGTGCCAGTAGTTTGAGGACTAGCCGAATAGCGAACACCGGGGAGCTGTTTTTT.

The rearrangement uses TRBV3-1 (or the pseudogene TRBV3-2) and TRBJ2-3; tentative D call: TRBD2 (6 bases). Trimming stripped 4 bases from V and 0 bases from J, with 20 bases between. Germline CDR1 is LGHDT and CDR2 is YNNKEL (reference sequence). The CDR3 contains 18 residues. The CDR3 sequence is CASSLFPAGTSSTDTQYF. CDR3 DNA sequence: TGTGCCAGCAGCCTCTTTCCGGCGGGAACCTCGAGCACAGATACGCAGTATTTT.

This rearrangement joins TRBV18 to TRBJ2-7; 7 nucleotides line up with TRBD1. V lost 3 bases to trimming and J lost 1 base; unmatched junction nucleotides: 3. CDR3 length: 14 residues. CDR1 and CDR2 from the germline V gene are KGHSH and LQKENI. The CDR3 bases are TGTGCCAGCTCACCTACAGGGGCGTCCTACGAGCAGTACTTC. This translates into CASSPTGASYEQYF.

This chain connects TRBV7-9 to TRBJ1-6, with TRBD1 matching over 7 bases. The CDR3 sequence is 13 residues long. Germline CDR1 reads SEHNR; CDR2 reads FQNEAQ (reference sequence). The CDR3 reads CALGTDNNSPLHF. Written as DNA, the CDR3 is TGTGCACTAGGGACAGACAATAATTCACCCCTCCACTTT.

This chain uses TRBV18 with TRBJ1-1; tentatively, D is TRBD1 (6 bases). Deletions cut 0 bases from V and 0 bases from J, with 11 bases between. Germline CDR1 KGHSH, CDR2 LQKENI. The CDR3 is made up of 16 amino acids. CDR3 amino acids: CASSPPGGVVNTEAFF. In DNA form, the CDR3 reads TGTGCCAGCTCACCACCAGGGGGGGTAGTGAACACTGAAGCTTTCTTT.

V gene TRBV29-1 combines with J gene TRBJ2-1; D gene ambiguous. Germline lookup yields CDR1 SQVTM and CDR2 ANQGSEA. V was cut by 6 bases and J by 0 bases, with 15 bases left in between. The CDR3 has 15 amino acids. For the CDR3, the DNA is TGCAGCGTCGCGTCGCCATCAACCTCCTACAATGAGCAGTTCTTC. Its protein is CSVASPSTSYNEQFF.

The CDR3 DNA follows: TGTGCCACCAGTGAGGTCGGGAGCAATCAGCCCCAGCATTTT. Translated, it gives CATSEVGSNQPQHF. This chain connects TRBV24-1 to TRBJ1-5, with D hard to call. The germline V and J ends were trimmed by 4 bases and 1 base, with 7 bases remaining between them. The CDR3 totals 14 residues. Germline values: CDR1 KGHDR, CDR2 SFDVKD.

The chain joins TRBV7-9 to TRBJ2-7; maybe TRBD2 (5 bases). With 7 bases removed from V and 0 bases from J, the gap between germline ends came to 19 bases. This CDR3 contains 16 residues. Germline values: CDR1 SEHNR, CDR2 FQNEAQ (reference sequence). CDR3 region: CASTRPDSESSYEQYF. The CDR3 DNA reads TGTGCCAGCACCCGTCCGGACTCGGAAAGCTCCTACGAGCAGTACTTC.

The chain recombines TRBV29-1 with TRBJ2-7; 9 bases are shared with TRBD1. Germline V CDR1 and CDR2: SQVTM, ANQGSEA. This CDR3 region has 13 residues. J lost 1 base, V lost 5 bases, and 3 bases had no gene match. DNA of the CDR3: TGCAGCGTTAGAGACAGGGGGTCCTACGAGCAGTACTTC. Protein: CSVRDRGSYEQYF.

The chain uses TRBV24-1 and TRBJ2-1; 14 bases line up with TRBD2. The trim removed 10 bases at V and 9 bases at J, leaving 16 bases unmatched. The germline CDR1 and CDR2 sequences are KGHDR and SFDVKD. CDR3 size: 17 residues. The CDR3 sequence is CATGAPVGLAGVGEQFF. The CDR3 region has the DNA TGTGCCACGGGGGCCCCGGTGGGACTAGCGGGAGTAGGTGAGCAGTTCTTC.

The sample holds a few counts of this clone. J is TRBJ1-2 and V is TRBV5-1; 9 bases align to TRBD1. J was trimmed by 7 bases and V by 6 bases; bases with no gene match: 7. The germline V gene has CDR1 SGHRS and CDR2 YFSETQ. The CDR3 has 13 residues. DNA for the CDR3: TGCGCCAGCAACCCGACAGGGGGAGGTGGCTACACCTTC. This gives the protein CASNPTGGGGYTF.

V and J are TRBV3-1 (or the pseudogene TRBV3-2) and TRBJ1-6; 9 bases are shared with TRBD1. V lost 5 bases, J lost 0 bases, and 8 bases stayed unmatched. The CDR3 runs 18 residues. Germline V gene sequence: CDR1 LGHDT, CDR2 YNNKEL (reference sequence). CDR3: CASSTGGEVGSYNSPLHF. In nucleotides, the CDR3 is TGTGCCAGCAGCACAGGGGGCGAGGTTGGCTCCTATAATTCACCCCTCCACTTT.

The chain combines TRBV7-2 with TRBJ2-2, with D maybe TRBD2 (6 bases). Deletions cut 1 base from V and 1 base from J, with 7 bases between. The CDR3 sequence is 15 residues long. The V gene's germline CDR1 is SGHTA and CDR2 FQGNSA. The CDR3: CASSLVAVNTGELFF. In DNA, the CDR3 is TGTGCCAGCAGCTTAGTAGCGGTGAACACCGGGGAGCTGTTTTTT.

V and J are TRBV7-9 and TRBJ2-1; D is perhaps TRBD2 (6 bases). Germline V gene sequence: CDR1 SEHNR, CDR2 FQNEAQ (reference sequence). V shed 4 bases and J shed 5 bases, with 15 bases lying between them. This CDR3 spans 15 amino acids. The CDR3 coding sequence is TGTGCCAGCAGCTCCTCGGGACTGATAAACAATGAGCAGTTCTTC. Amino acids: CASSSSGLINNEQFF.

The rearrangement joins TRBV18 to TRBJ2-7; the D gene is possibly TRBD2 (6 bases). The germline V and J ends were trimmed by 5 bases and 0 bases, with 14 bases remaining between them. Germline CDR1 and CDR2: KGHSH and LQKENI. CDR3 size: 15 residues. The CDR3 DNA reads as TGTGCCAGCTCAGATAGCGGATTCAGCTCCTACGAGCAGTACTTC. It yields the protein CASSDSGFSSYEQYF.

The V gene is TRBV18, the J gene TRBJ1-1, with D hard to call. Germline values: CDR1 KGHSH, CDR2 LQKENI. V was cut by 4 bases and J by 4 bases, with 16 bases left in between. The CDR3 has 15 residues. CDR3 nucleotides: TGTGCCAGCTCACAACTAGACAACGGTCTCACTGAAGCTTTCTTT. As protein: CASSQLDNGLTEAFF.

This clone was counted a few times. J is TRBJ2-2 and V is TRBV28, with a weak D call TRBD2 (6 bases). Germline V gives CDR1 MDHEN, CDR2 SYDVKM. The germline V and J ends were trimmed by 3 bases and 4 bases, with 12 bases remaining between them. The length of the CDR3 is 15 residues. Written as DNA, the CDR3 is TGTGCCAGCAGTTTTCGGAGGGGAATCACCGGGGAGCTGTTTTTT. It yields the protein CASSFRRGITGELFF.

V gene TRBV6-6 combines with J gene TRBJ1-2, with unresolved D. Trimming removed 5 bases from V and 6 bases from J, with 19 bases in between. The CDR3 contains 15 residues. From germline, CDR1 is MNHNY and CDR2 SVGAGI (reference sequence). CDR3 sequence reads: CASSPPGRRSNGYTF. CDR3 coding DNA: TGTGCCAGCAGTCCCCCCGGCAGGCGAAGCAATGGCTACACCTTC.

The CDR3 here is CAVLITYEQYF. The CDR3 region has the DNA TGTGCCGTACTCATCACCTACGAGCAGTACTTC. This chain joins TRBV6-5 and TRBJ2-7; D unresolved. The V end lost 11 bases, the J end lost 2 bases, and 10 bases lay between the germline ends. The CDR3 sequence is 11 residues long. The germline V gene encodes CDR1 MNHEY and CDR2 SVGAGI.

This chain joins TRBV30 and TRBJ2-1, with 8 bases that match TRBD1. Germline V gene sequence: CDR1 GTSNPN, CDR2 SVGIG (reference sequence). This CDR3 has 14 residues. With 2 bases clipped from V and 7 bases from J, the junction kept 7 bases outside the gene matches. DNA of the CDR3: TGTGCCTGGAGTCAGGGGGCGAATTTAAATGAGCAGTTCTTC. Translated, it gives CAWSQGANLNEQFF.